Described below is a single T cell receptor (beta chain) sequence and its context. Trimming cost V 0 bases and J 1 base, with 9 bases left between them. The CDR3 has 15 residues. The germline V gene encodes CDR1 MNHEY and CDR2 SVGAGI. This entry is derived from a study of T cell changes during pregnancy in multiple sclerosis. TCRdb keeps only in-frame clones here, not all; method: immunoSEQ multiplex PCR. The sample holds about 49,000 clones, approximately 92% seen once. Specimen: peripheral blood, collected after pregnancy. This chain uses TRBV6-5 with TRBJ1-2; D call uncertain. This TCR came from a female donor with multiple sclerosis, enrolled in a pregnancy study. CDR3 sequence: CASSYSRFLNYGYTF. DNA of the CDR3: TGTGCCAGCAGTTACTCGCGGTTCCTTAACTATGGCTACACCTTC.